Listed below are T cell receptor beta chains from one sample, sequenced in a study of shared clonotypes between healthy human individuals. Sequencing was performed with immunoSEQ multiplex PCR; in TCRdb, only in-frame clones are kept and a portion is missing. The sample lists fewer than 2.5 million clones, roughly 93% seen once, with more than 0.35% in the top ten. Sequenced sample: naive CD4+ T cells from PBMCs. The origin of the receptors is a young man in good health. Some clones in this sample may be carry-over from other donors' samples. Each CDR3 is given with its conserved first and last residue. A D gene is named only where the DNA matches it firmly. A row's size may be missing; if present it is once, few, many or a size class.

v_call: TRBV6-1
clone_size: .
d_call: .
j_call: TRBJ2-5
cdr3_aa: CASSGLQGGSQETQYF
cdr3_nt: TGTGCCAGCAGTGGACTACAGGGGGGGAGCCAAGAGACCCAGTACTTC

v_call: TRBV5-4
clone_size: .
d_call: .
j_call: TRBJ1-2
cdr3_aa: CASSSTGTSYGYTF
cdr3_nt: TGTGCCAGCAGCTCCACAGGGACCTCCTATGGCTACACCTTC

v_call: TRBV30
clone_size: .
d_call: .
j_call: TRBJ1-3
cdr3_aa: CAWSVGLSGNTIYF
cdr3_nt: TGTGCCTGGAGTGTAGGGTTGTCCGGAAACACCATATATTTT

v_call: TRBV19
clone_size: .
d_call: .
j_call: TRBJ1-2
cdr3_aa: CASSIGGREGYTF
cdr3_nt: TGTGCCAGTAGTATTGGCGGGCGCGAGGGCTACACCTTC

v_call: TRBV2
clone_size: .
d_call: .
j_call: TRBJ1-5
cdr3_aa: CASSAGVSNQPQHF
cdr3_nt: TGTGCCAGCAGCGCAGGGGTGAGCAATCAGCCCCAGCATTTT

v_call: TRBV4-1
clone_size: .
d_call: TRBD1
j_call: TRBJ1-1
cdr3_aa: CASSHSGQGVAEAFF
cdr3_nt: TGCGCCAGCAGCCATTCCGGACAGGGGGTGGCTGAAGCTTTCTTT

v_call: TRBV11-2
clone_size: .
d_call: TRBD2
j_call: TRBJ2-3
cdr3_aa: CASSLEAGALMSTDTQYF
cdr3_nt: TGTGCCAGCAGCTTAGAGGCGGGAGCTTTGATGAGCACAGATACGCAGTATTTT

v_call: TRBV5-1
clone_size: .
d_call: TRBD1
j_call: TRBJ1-1
cdr3_aa: CASSLGTGANTEAFF
cdr3_nt: TGCGCCAGCAGCTTGGGGACAGGGGCGAACACTGAAGCTTTCTTT

v_call: TRBV4-2
clone_size: .
d_call: .
j_call: TRBJ1-1
cdr3_aa: CASSQVMSGNTEAFF
cdr3_nt: TGTGCCAGCAGCCAAGTAATGTCCGGCAACACTGAAGCTTTCTTT

v_call: TRBV4-1
clone_size: .
d_call: TRBD1
j_call: TRBJ2-7
cdr3_aa: CASSQVLRDSYEQYF
cdr3_nt: TGCGCCAGCAGCCAAGTCCTCCGGGACAGCTACGAGCAGTACTTC

v_call: TRBV25-1
clone_size: .
d_call: .
j_call: TRBJ2-2
cdr3_aa: CASRESVGELFF
cdr3_nt: TGTGCCAGCAGAGAGTCCGTCGGGGAGCTGTTTTTT

v_call: TRBV9
clone_size: .
d_call: TRBD2
j_call: TRBJ2-7
cdr3_aa: CASSVGLAGDPYEQYF
cdr3_nt: TGTGCCAGCAGCGTAGGACTAGCGGGAGACCCCTACGAGCAGTACTTC

v_call: TRBV7-8
clone_size: .
d_call: TRBD2
j_call: TRBJ2-5
cdr3_aa: CASSLRRASGSPPQETQYF
cdr3_nt: TGTGCCAGCAGCTTAAGGCGGGCTAGCGGGAGCCCACCTCAAGAGACCCAGTACTTC

v_call: TRBV5-1
clone_size: .
d_call: TRBD2
j_call: TRBJ2-7
cdr3_aa: CASSSQPTAGAYEQYF
cdr3_nt: TGCGCCAGCAGCTCTCAGCCCACGGCGGGAGCTTACGAGCAGTACTTC

v_call: TRBV14
clone_size: .
d_call: .
j_call: TRBJ1-6
cdr3_aa: CASSPRQMNSPLHF
cdr3_nt: TGTGCCAGCAGCCCACGGCAGATGAATTCACCCCTCCACTTT

v_call: TRBV7-2
clone_size: .
d_call: .
j_call: TRBJ2-7
cdr3_aa: CASSLGPAGEQYF
cdr3_nt: TGTGCCAGCAGCTTGGGACCCGCGGGGGAGCAGTACTTC

v_call: TRBV4-2
clone_size: .
d_call: TRBD2
j_call: TRBJ2-5
cdr3_aa: CASSPGLAGGLQETQYF
cdr3_nt: TGTGCCAGCAGCCCAGGACTAGCGGGCGGGCTCCAAGAGACCCAGTACTTC

v_call: TRBV7-9
clone_size: .
d_call: TRBD1
j_call: TRBJ2-7
cdr3_aa: CASSSTGTAGEQYF
cdr3_nt: TGTGCCAGCAGTTCGACAGGGACGGCTGGCGAGCAGTACTTC

v_call: TRBV5-4
clone_size: .
d_call: .
j_call: TRBJ1-1
cdr3_aa: CASSSYENTEAFF
cdr3_nt: TGTGCCAGCAGTTCCTACGAGAACACTGAAGCTTTCTTT

v_call: TRBV27
clone_size: .
d_call: .
j_call: TRBJ1-2
cdr3_aa: CASSYQFGWRDGYTF
cdr3_nt: TGTGCCAGCAGTTACCAGTTCGGGTGGAGGGATGGCTACACCTTC

v_call: TRBV11-3
clone_size: .
d_call: .
j_call: TRBJ2-3
cdr3_aa: CASSDGGWEAGDTQYF
cdr3_nt: TGTGCCAGCAGCGACGGTGGTTGGGAGGCCGGAGATACGCAGTATTTT

v_call: TRBV5-1
clone_size: .
d_call: TRBD1
j_call: TRBJ1-2
cdr3_aa: CASERQGTYTF
cdr3_nt: TGCGCCAGCGAACGACAGGGTACCTACACCTTC

v_call: TRBV7-9
clone_size: .
d_call: .
j_call: TRBJ2-7
cdr3_aa: CASSYEGGLYKQYF
cdr3_nt: TGTGCCAGCAGCTATGAAGGGGGTCTCTATAAGCAGTACTTC

v_call: TRBV6-5
clone_size: once
d_call: TRBD1
j_call: TRBJ2-3
cdr3_aa: CASSYTRDRGTDTQYF
cdr3_nt: TGTGCCAGCAGTTACACGCGGGACAGGGGCACAGATACGCAGTATTTT

v_call: TRBV14
clone_size: once
d_call: TRBD2
j_call: TRBJ2-3
cdr3_aa: CASSHRLAGTDTQYF
cdr3_nt: TGTGCCAGCAGCCACCGACTAGCGGGAACCGATACGCAGTATTTT

v_call: TRBV2
clone_size: .
d_call: .
j_call: TRBJ2-1
cdr3_aa: CASSDLEKKQFF
cdr3_nt: TGTGCCAGCAGTGACCTGGAAAAGAAGCAGTTCTTC

v_call: TRBV7-8
clone_size: .
d_call: .
j_call: TRBJ2-7
cdr3_aa: CASSPRTPSYEQYF
cdr3_nt: TGTGCCAGCAGCCCTCGGACTCCCTCCTACGAGCAGTACTTC

v_call: TRBV5-1
clone_size: .
d_call: .
j_call: TRBJ2-2
cdr3_aa: CASSLGGPGTGELFF
cdr3_nt: TGCGCCAGCAGCCTGGGGGGGCCGGGCACCGGGGAGCTGTTTTTT

v_call: TRBV6-5
clone_size: .
d_call: .
j_call: TRBJ2-1
cdr3_aa: CASRRGRYNEQFF
cdr3_nt: TGTGCCAGCAGGCGGGGGCGCTACAATGAGCAGTTCTTC

v_call: TRBV2
clone_size: .
d_call: .
j_call: TRBJ2-1
cdr3_aa: CASSGIDGSKFF
cdr3_nt: TGTGCCAGCAGTGGGATTGACGGGAGTAAGTTCTTC

v_call: TRBV18
clone_size: .
d_call: .
j_call: TRBJ1-2
cdr3_aa: CATLGVGDYGYTF
cdr3_nt: TGTGCCACCCTTGGGGTCGGAGACTATGGCTACACCTTC

v_call: TRBV7-2
clone_size: .
d_call: .
j_call: TRBJ2-7
cdr3_aa: CASSLLPADEQYF
cdr3_nt: TGTGCCAGCAGCTTACTCCCGGCGGACGAGCAGTACTTC

v_call: TRBV10-3
clone_size: .
d_call: TRBD1
j_call: TRBJ2-2
cdr3_aa: CAISPTGGSNTGELFF
cdr3_nt: TGTGCCATCAGCCCGACAGGGGGCTCGAACACCGGGGAGCTGTTTTTT

v_call: TRBV5-1
clone_size: .
d_call: .
j_call: TRBJ1-1
cdr3_aa: CASSSTKNTEAFF
cdr3_nt: TGCGCCAGCAGCTCGACAAAGAACACTGAAGCTTTCTTT

v_call: TRBV7-3
clone_size: .
d_call: .
j_call: TRBJ1-2
cdr3_aa: CASSSGPNSHGYTF
cdr3_nt: TGTGCCAGCAGCTCCGGCCCCAATTCCCATGGCTACACCTTC

v_call: TRBV16
clone_size: .
d_call: .
j_call: TRBJ1-5
cdr3_aa: CASSPTGVQPQHF
cdr3_nt: TGTGCCAGCAGCCCCACAGGAGTCCAGCCCCAGCATTTT

v_call: TRBV5-1
clone_size: .
d_call: .
j_call: TRBJ2-4
cdr3_aa: CASSPDGGGNIQYF
cdr3_nt: TGCGCCAGCAGCCCGGACGGGGGAGGCAACATTCAGTACTTC

v_call: TRBV10-3
clone_size: .
d_call: .
j_call: TRBJ2-1
cdr3_aa: CAILSVESGVNNEQFF
cdr3_nt: TGTGCCATCCTATCCGTGGAATCAGGGGTCAACAATGAGCAGTTCTTC

v_call: TRBV5-6
clone_size: .
d_call: .
j_call: TRBJ1-3
cdr3_aa: CASTGIGSGRNTIYF
cdr3_nt: TGTGCCAGCACCGGTATTGGCTCTGGAAGAAACACCATATATTTT

v_call: TRBV12-5
clone_size: .
d_call: TRBD2
j_call: TRBJ2-3
cdr3_aa: CASGLGRLAPYTDTQYF
cdr3_nt: TGTGCTAGTGGTTTAGGCAGACTAGCGCCGTACACAGATACGCAGTATTTT

v_call: TRBV7-2
clone_size: .
d_call: .
j_call: TRBJ2-7
cdr3_aa: CASSPRKAGAIFDEQYF
cdr3_nt: TGTGCCAGCAGCCCACGCAAGGCGGGGGCCATTTTTGACGAGCAGTACTTC

v_call: TRBV2
clone_size: .
d_call: TRBD1
j_call: TRBJ1-2
cdr3_aa: CASRLTGTESYGYTF
cdr3_nt: TGTGCCAGCAGGTTGACCGGGACAGAGAGCTATGGCTACACCTTC

v_call: TRBV28
clone_size: .
d_call: .
j_call: TRBJ2-7
cdr3_aa: CASSAPGASERASYEQYF
cdr3_nt: TGTGCCAGCAGCGCACCCGGAGCTTCGGAGCGAGCCTCCTACGAGCAGTACTTC

v_call: TRBV5-6
clone_size: .
d_call: .
j_call: TRBJ2-1
cdr3_aa: CASSSDTEQFF
cdr3_nt: TGTGCCAGCAGCTCCGACACTGAGCAGTTCTTC